The 32 T cell receptor beta chains presented below share a single source sample, sequenced in a study of cytomegalovirus exposure and HLA in healthy donors. Here immunoSEQ multiplex PCR was the method, and the copy in TCRdb shows in-frame clones only, minus some. The sample lists more than 85,000 clones; 85% to 95% were seen once. The sample taken for sequencing was PBMCs. Receptors were obtained from a young woman in good health and CMV-seropositive.

The gene calls are TRBV19 and TRBJ2-2, with TRBD2 identical over 9 bases. This CDR3 has 16 amino acids. J was trimmed by 3 bases and V by 6 bases; bases with no gene match: 8. Germline-derived CDR1 and CDR2 are LNHDA and SQIVND (reference sequence). The CDR3, as DNA: TGTGCCAGTAGGAAGATAGCGGGAGTTTACACCGGGGAGCTGTTTTTT. Protein: CASRKIAGVYTGELFF.

The table lists this clone with a count of one. The chain has TRBV7-2 and TRBJ1-5; the match to TRBD1 covers 7 bases. J gave up 6 bases and V 4 bases, and 9 bases lay outside the gene matches. Germline values: CDR1 SGHTA, CDR2 FQGNSA. This CDR3 spans 15 amino acids. CDR3 nucleotides: TGTGCCAGCAGCTGGGACAGTTATATGGGTCAGCCCCAGCATTTT. It is translated as CASSWDSYMGQPQHF.

The chain carries TRBV4-1 and TRBJ2-7; 10 nucleotides agree with TRBD2. CDR1 and CDR2 from the germline V gene are MGHRA and YSYEKL. V lost 1 base and J lost 1; bases outside the gene matches: 7. There are 17 residues in the CDR3. Written as DNA, the CDR3 is TGCGCCAGCAGCCAAGGCCTAGCGGGAGTTTTGTCCTACGAGCAGTACTTC. The encoded protein is CASSQGLAGVLSYEQYF.

The rearrangement links TRBV29-1 to TRBJ2-1; the match to TRBD1 covers 7 bases. In germline, CDR1 is SQVTM, CDR2 ANQGSEA. The ends lost 5 bases at V and 6 bases at J; junction bases unmatched: 4. This CDR3 region has 12 residues. The CDR3 nucleotides read TGCAGCGTTAAGGGACAGTTCAATGAGCAGTTCTTC. It encodes CSVKGQFNEQFF.

The chain combines TRBV10-2 with TRBJ2-4; D is uncertain. Germline assignment: CDR1 WSHSY and CDR2 SAAADI. The V end was cut by 3 bases, the J end by 16 bases, with 16 bases between. This CDR3 region has 12 residues. The CDR3 DNA follows: TGCGCCAGCAGTGATTACGGTCTAGATAGATACTTC. Encoded protein: CASSDYGLDRYF.

This chain links TRBV27 with TRBJ2-2; 7 bases map to TRBD1. V trimming: 6 bases; J trimming: 4 bases; junction bases outside the gene matches: 8. Germline CDR1 is MNHEY and CDR2 is SMNVEV (reference sequence). This CDR3 region has 15 residues. The DNA of the CDR3 is TGTGCCAGCAGCCAAGCACAGGGGCCCACCGGGGAGCTGTTTTTT. Translating it yields CASSQAQGPTGELFF.

This clone was detected only a few times. J is TRBJ2-1 and V is TRBV19, with 9 bases fitting TRBD2. The CDR3 sequence is 15 residues long. Germline V lookup: CDR1 LNHDA, CDR2 SQIVND (reference sequence). V shed 8 bases, J shed 5 bases, and the junction held 10 bases outside the gene matches. The CDR3 region is CASGGAGGRNNEQFF. The CDR3 DNA reads as TGTGCCAGTGGCGGAGCGGGAGGCCGAAACAATGAGCAGTTCTTC.

This rearrangement joins TRBV28 to TRBJ1-4; D may be TRBD1 (5 bases). This CDR3 has 13 residues. Trimming left V 3 bases short and J 12 bases short, with 14 bases between. Germline CDR1 MDHEN, CDR2 SYDVKM. As DNA, the CDR3 is TGTGCCAGCAGTTTCCAGACCCCGGGGGAACTGTTTTTT. Protein: CASSFQTPGELFF.

The J gene is TRBJ1-5, the V gene TRBV28; D might be TRBD1 (5 bases). Germline values: CDR1 MDHEN, CDR2 SYDVKM. CDR3 length: 19 residues. Trimming removed 8 bases at V and 0 bases at J, with 26 bases between. The CDR3 coding sequence is TGTGCCAGCTCTACGCGGCAGTGGGGGGGGAAATATAGCAATCAGCCCCAGCATTTT. Translation: CASSTRQWGGKYSNQPQHF.

To note about this clone: At one end, the junction sequence differs from germline, possibly due to a read error. This sequence joins TRBV19 and TRBJ1-2; 10 bases are shared with TRBD1. The CDR3 is 16 residues long. CDR1 and CDR2 from the germline V gene are LNHDA and SQIVND (reference sequence). CDR3 bases: TGTGTCAGTAGTATGGACAGGGGGTTAGCTAACTATGGCTACACCTTC. Its protein is CVSSMDRGLANYGYTF. The full variable domain, rest sourced from reference TRBV19 and TRBJ1-2, is DGGITQSPKYLFRKEGQNVTLSCEQNLNHDAMYWYRQDPGQGLRLIYYSQIVNDFQKGDIAEGYSVSREKKESFPLTVTSAQKNPTAFYLCVSSMDRGLANYGYTFGSGTRLTVV.

The chain joins TRBV9 to TRBJ2-7; 10 bases agree with TRBD1. Germline V gene data show CDR1 as SGDLS and CDR2 as YYNGEE. The CDR3 loop spans 13 amino acids. Unmatched junction bases numbered 3, after V lost 3 bases and J lost 6 bases. Written as DNA, the CDR3 is TGTGCCAGCAGCGAAGGGACAGGGGTCGAGCAGTACTTC. Encoded protein: CASSEGTGVEQYF.

This clone has only one observation. The chain links TRBV30 to TRBJ2-7, with 9 bases fitting TRBD1. V lost 7 bases and J lost 9; bases outside the gene matches: 19. The CDR3 spans 15 residues. Germline V gene data show CDR1 as GTSNPN and CDR2 as SVGIG (reference sequence). CDR3 nucleotides: TGTGCCTTTTCCCGGGACAGGGAGATGATAGGTGGGCAGTACTTC. This sequence encodes CAFSRDREMIGGQYF.

This clone has a single count. The CDR3 bases are TGTGCCAGCAGTCCACGGACAGGGGCCAGCTCCTACGAGCAGTACTTC. Protein: CASSPRTGASSYEQYF. The chain links TRBV27 to TRBJ2-7, with 9 bases aligning to TRBD1. The CDR3 contains 16 residues. V lost 5 bases and J lost 0; bases outside the gene matches: 8. Per germline, CDR1 MNHEY and CDR2 SMNVEV (reference sequence).

This clone was counted a few times. J is TRBJ2-7 and V is TRBV28; possibly TRBD2 for D (5 bases). V lost 10 bases and J 6 bases, leaving 16 bases between the germline ends. CDR3 length: 12 amino acids. Germline lookup yields CDR1 MDHEN and CDR2 SYDVKM. CDR3 region: CATIVGSGEQYF. CDR3 sequence (DNA): TGTGCCACCATAGTGGGCAGCGGCGAGCAGTACTTC. The whole variable domain, filled in from reference TRBV28 and TRBJ2-7, reads DVKVTQSSRYLVKRTGEKVFLECVQDMDHENMFWYRQDPGLGLRLIYFSYDVKMKEKGDIPEGYSVSREKKERFSLILESASTNQTSMYLCATIVGSGEQYFGPGTRLTVT.

This clone has just a few counts. The chain has TRBV5-1 and TRBJ2-3; TRBD1 matches at 9 bases. Per the germline V gene, CDR1 is SGHRS and CDR2 is YFSETQ. The CDR3 has 13 amino acids. J gave up 3 bases and V 4 bases, and 0 bases lay outside the gene matches. In DNA form, the CDR3 reads TGCGCCAGCAGCGGGACAGGGACAGATACGCAGTATTTT. This translates into CASSGTGTDTQYF.

This clone appeared once. The chain links TRBV9 to TRBJ2-1; 9 bases fit TRBD2. V gave up 7 bases and J gave up 0 bases; unmatched junction bases: 5. Germline loops: CDR1 SGDLS, CDR2 YYNGEE. The CDR3 loop spans 15 amino acids. CDR3 sequence (DNA): TGTGCCAGCGGGATTAGCGGGAGCTCCTACAATGAGCAGTTCTTC. Protein product: CASGISGSSYNEQFF.

V is TRBV5-8 and J is TRBJ1-5; tentative D call: TRBD1 (5 bases). Trimming pared 2 bases from V and 2 bases from J, leaving 11 bases between. Germline assignment: CDR1 SGHTS and CDR2 YDEGEE. The CDR3 loop spans 15 amino acids. The chain's CDR3 is CASSFRAFGNQPQHF. As DNA, the CDR3 is TGTGCCAGCAGCTTCAGGGCCTTCGGCAATCAGCCCCAGCATTTT.

The gene calls are TRBV15 and TRBJ2-7; 14 positions agree with TRBD2. The CDR3 is 18 residues long. The germline gives CDR1 LNHNV, CDR2 YYDKDF (reference sequence). The V and J ends lost 1 base and 4 bases, in that order; junction bases with no gene match: 9. DNA of the CDR3: TGTGCCACCAGCAGAGTCTCGGGACTAGCGGGAGTAACGTACGAGCAGTACTTC. Protein product: CATSRVSGLAGVTYEQYF.

This clone showed up just once. V gene TRBV7-8 combines with J gene TRBJ1-1; D uncertain. Trimming pared 2 bases from V and 0 bases from J, leaving 7 bases between. Germline lookup yields CDR1 SGHVS and CDR2 FQNEAQ. This CDR3 is 14 amino acids long. This chain's CDR3 is CASSLFELNTEAFF. CDR3 bases: TGTGCCAGCAGCTTATTTGAGCTGAACACTGAAGCTTTCTTT.

The J gene is TRBJ1-1, the V gene TRBV9; 7 nucleotides match TRBD1. Trimming cost V 0 bases and J 1 base; bases outside gene matches: 0. Germline V gene data show CDR1 as SGDLS and CDR2 as YYNGEE. CDR3 length: 14 residues. The CDR3 region has the DNA TGTGCCAGCAGCGTAGGACAGGGGAACACTGAAGCTTTCTTT. It specifies CASSVGQGNTEAFF.

This clone has more than one count but fewer than ten. The chain is built from TRBV10-1 and TRBJ2-3; the D is unclear. Germline assignment: CDR1 WNHNN and CDR2 SYGVQD (reference sequence). V was pared by 3 bases and J by 6 bases, with 10 bases between. This CDR3 has 13 residues. The CDR3 here is CASSETSRDTQYF. CDR3 sequence (DNA): TGCGCCAGCAGTGAAACTTCCCGGGATACGCAGTATTTT.

This chain uses TRBV6-5 with TRBJ1-3; possible D gene TRBD1, 6 bases. The germline CDR1 and CDR2 sequences are MNHEY and SVGAGI. The V gene lost 9 bases and the J gene lost 0 bases, with 15 bases spanning the gap. This CDR3 comprises 15 residues. The CDR3 loop is CASSRTGSSGNTIYF. The DNA of the CDR3 is TGTGCCAGTTCCCGAACAGGGAGCTCTGGAAACACCATATATTTT.

V is TRBV4-1 and J is TRBJ2-1, with unresolved D. Germline values: CDR1 MGHRA, CDR2 YSYEKL. V dropped 1 base and J dropped 7 bases, with 11 bases sitting between them. The CDR3 has 14 amino acids. The CDR3 protein is CASSQVGSLNEQFF. The CDR3 DNA is TGCGCCAGCAGCCAAGTTGGTAGCCTAAATGAGCAGTTCTTC.

This chain links TRBV28 with TRBJ2-6; possibly TRBD2 for D (7 bases). Trimming stripped 6 bases from V and 0 bases from J, with 15 bases between. This CDR3 spans 17 amino acids. Germline V gene lookup returns CDR1 MDHEN and CDR2 SYDVKM. The CDR3 DNA sequence: TGTGCCAGCAGGGGACAAGGGAGGGCCTCTGGGGCCAACGTCCTGACTTTC. It translates to CASRGQGRASGANVLTF.

J is TRBJ1-2 and V is TRBV4-2; 8 nucleotides align to TRBD1. The CDR3 consists of 16 residues. V was clipped by 1 base and J by 2 bases; unmatched bases: 6. Germline V CDR1 and CDR2: LGHNA, YNFKEQ. CDR3 in DNA: TGTGCCAGCAGCCAAGGGGGGACAGGATCCAACTATGGCTACACCTTC. Translation: CASSQGGTGSNYGYTF.

This clone was found once. This rearrangement joins TRBV6-5 to TRBJ1-2, with 10 bases that match TRBD1. Germline CDR1 and CDR2: MNHEY and SVGAGI. There are 16 residues in the CDR3. J lost 6 bases, V lost 3 bases, and 10 bases had no gene match. In nucleotides, the CDR3 is TGTGCCAGCAGTTATTTAGTGGGACAGGGGATACATGGCTACACCTTC. It specifies CASSYLVGQGIHGYTF.

The V call is TRBV15, the J call TRBJ1-6; 7 nucleotides agree with TRBD1. CDR1 is LNHNV, CDR2 YYDKDF, per germline (reference sequence). The V and J ends lost 4 bases and 9 bases, in that order; junction bases with no gene match: 3. CDR3 size: 13 residues. DNA of the CDR3: TGTGCCACCAGCAAGGGGGCGAGTTCACCCCTCCACTTT. It yields the protein CATSKGASSPLHF.

V usage is TRBV7-9 and J usage is TRBJ2-5, with D unresolved. Germline CDR1 reads SEHNR; CDR2 reads FQNEAQ (reference sequence). The CDR3 has 14 residues. Between the trimmed V and J ends, which lost 4 bases and 5 bases, there was a span of 14 bases. The CDR3 DNA reads TGTGCCAGCAGCTCCTCACTCCCTCGGGAGACCCAGTACTTC. It codes for CASSSSLPRETQYF.

The chain carries TRBV2 and TRBJ2-1; 7 bases align to TRBD2. Germline V gene data show CDR1 as SNHLY and CDR2 as FYNNEI. This CDR3 comprises 16 residues. Trimming removed 0 bases from V and 6 bases from J; junction bases left unmatched: 8. The CDR3 region is CASSEAGRGGVNEQFF. CDR3 coding DNA: TGTGCCAGCAGTGAAGCGGGTCGGGGAGGGGTCAATGAGCAGTTCTTC.

This clone has just one count. This rearrangement joins TRBV5-1 to TRBJ2-6; D might be TRBD1 (6 bases). Germline V gene lookup returns CDR1 SGHRS and CDR2 YFSETQ. Trimming pared 0 bases from V and 4 bases from J, leaving 17 bases between. CDR3 length: 18 residues. CDR3 sequence (DNA): TGCGCCAGCAGCTTGGAGACAGGCACTAGGATCGGGGCCAACGTCCTGACTTTC. Translating it yields CASSLETGTRIGANVLTF.

The chain links TRBV28 to TRBJ1-5; 8 nucleotides match TRBD1. Looked up from germline, CDR1 is MDHEN and CDR2 is SYDVKM. CDR3 length: 16 amino acids. The V segment lost 3 bases and the J segment 4 bases; nucleotides outside the gene matches: 8. Here the CDR3 reads CASSLGTGGWNQPQHF. CDR3 DNA: TGTGCCAGCAGTTTGGGCACAGGGGGATGGAATCAGCCCCAGCATTTT.

As for this clone: The same CDR3 can be traced to other DNA sequences in this sample. The V and J genes are TRBV7-9 and TRBJ1-1; D uncertain. Germline V CDR1 and CDR2: SEHNR, FQNEAQ (reference sequence). This CDR3 has 12 residues. Trimming removed 3 bases at V and 1 base at J, with 3 bases between. In nucleotides, the CDR3 is TGTGCCAGCAGCTTCCAGAACACTGAAGCTTTCTTT. It codes for CASSFQNTEAFF.